The T cell receptor beta chain under discussion was sequenced for a study of blood T cells in healthy people across ages. Points from the study as a whole: The diversity estimates, figures obtained from one million T cells, were considered underestimates.

Germline CDR1 and CDR2: GTSNPN and SVGIG (reference sequence). This CDR3 is built from 16 residues. In regard to this clonotype: Antigen: not known.

The use of a sample-barcoded 5' primer and a J-beta primer mix characterized a second PCR of about 6 to 12 cycles. Tagging of each cDNA molecule was performed by a template-switch adaptor with 12 random nucleotides. TCRdb itself ran the 5' RACE reads through MiXCR, one entry per CDR3 protein. The table records some 1.7 million distinct CDR3 sequences, 28% of them present only once. Sequencing was done on a sample of blood. This receptor was identified in a woman aged 25-40 years in good health. This rearrangement joins TRBV30 to TRBJ2-4; TRBD1 matches 7 bases. The end of the DNA fits TRBJ2-7 better, so the J call may be wrong. DNA of the CDR3: TGTGCCTGGAGCCTTTTCTCCCGGGACAGCCCCTACGAGCAGTACTTC. Translation gives CAWSLFSRDSPYEQYF.